Sequencing of this T cell receptor (beta chain) was carried out in a study of pediatric ulcerative colitis (dated by TCRdb to about 2019). Looking at the study overall: Pancolitis was present in over 5 ulcerative colitis patients and left-sided colitis in two, and histology consistent with ulcerative colitis was found in all of these patients. From 8 or 9 newly diagnosed, treatment-naive pediatric ulcerative colitis patients and a few non-IBD control children, paired blood and rectal samples were collected. By Pediatric Ulcerative Colitis Activity Index, mild disease was classified in a couple of patients, moderate disease in several and acute severe colitis in three. Summary of the overall study and its limitations: Two rectal CDR3 clonotypes were found in every ulcerative colitis patient but in no control. Because repertoires were derived from total lymphocyte DNA, patterns in rare subsets such as regulatory T cells may not have been reflected. The healthy control group was small, consisting of only a handful of individuals. Features of the rectal repertoire distinguished controls, mild-moderate colitis patients and acute severe colitis patients, and in acute severe colitis, rectal diversity was reduced because of clonal expansions. A couple of patients' blood samples yielded substantially fewer templates for technical reasons and were excluded from blood-rectal overlap analysis. Compared with controls, ulcerative colitis patients showed significantly higher autologous blood-rectal clonal overlap, a finding that suggests increased T cell trafficking to inflamed tissue.

On this clone: Its antigen target is currently unknown. One base away there is no much larger clone; base qualities are not given.

Before the diagnostic colonoscopy, none of the ulcerative colitis patients had been given any immunosuppressive medication. A blood sample was obtained concurrently with the colonoscopy. The Wizard kit (Promega) was used to extract genomic DNA from the blood and intestinal samples. Rearranged CDR3 beta regions were amplified from genomic DNA with multiplex V and J primers using the immunoSEQ TRB Survey service. To keep depth equal across samples, survey-level sequencing depth of up to 500,000 reads per sample was applied. Libraries were purified, pooled and sequenced on Illumina technology. In the authors' own workflow: Productive clonality, sample overlap, pairwise scatters, CDR3 beta length, V/D/J gene usage and productiveness were all assessed with the immunoSEQ online tools. Calculated diversity was defined as the number of unique rearrangements divided by total templates times 100, and Shannon and Simpson indices were additionally computed. Principal component analysis was performed on Z-score normalized data with the R prcomp function and the ggbiplot package. Morisita's index was used to quantify blood-rectal clonal overlap within each subject. TCRdb retrieved this table from immuneACCESS and kept in-frame rearrangements only. Not all clones are present; in checked studies, unresolved V genes account for under half, and no reason is known for the remainder. V, J and clone size derive from that table, while D and trimming were established from the DNA sequence. The sample includes about 64,000 clones, with roughly 90% observed a single time. The ten largest clones represent approximately 3.4% of the sample.

CDR1 and CDR2, per the germline V gene, are SGHTA and FQGNSA. Measured from the cysteine to the phenylalanine, the CDR3 is 15 residues long. Just CDR3 DNA is preserved here, 45 bases in frame from base 1. A distance of 12 bases separates the germline ends of V and J, which lose 3 bases and 2 bases respectively. The TCR comes from a boy between 10 and 17 years old with severe ulcerative colitis. The sequenced sample was blood. In this chain, TRBV7-2 is recombined with TRBJ2-3; perhaps TRBD2 is the D gene, with 6 bases matching. The CDR3 is CASSFAGLPTDTQYF. The sequenced DNA is TGTGCCAGCAGCTTTGCGGGACTCCCCACAGATACGCAGTATTTT.